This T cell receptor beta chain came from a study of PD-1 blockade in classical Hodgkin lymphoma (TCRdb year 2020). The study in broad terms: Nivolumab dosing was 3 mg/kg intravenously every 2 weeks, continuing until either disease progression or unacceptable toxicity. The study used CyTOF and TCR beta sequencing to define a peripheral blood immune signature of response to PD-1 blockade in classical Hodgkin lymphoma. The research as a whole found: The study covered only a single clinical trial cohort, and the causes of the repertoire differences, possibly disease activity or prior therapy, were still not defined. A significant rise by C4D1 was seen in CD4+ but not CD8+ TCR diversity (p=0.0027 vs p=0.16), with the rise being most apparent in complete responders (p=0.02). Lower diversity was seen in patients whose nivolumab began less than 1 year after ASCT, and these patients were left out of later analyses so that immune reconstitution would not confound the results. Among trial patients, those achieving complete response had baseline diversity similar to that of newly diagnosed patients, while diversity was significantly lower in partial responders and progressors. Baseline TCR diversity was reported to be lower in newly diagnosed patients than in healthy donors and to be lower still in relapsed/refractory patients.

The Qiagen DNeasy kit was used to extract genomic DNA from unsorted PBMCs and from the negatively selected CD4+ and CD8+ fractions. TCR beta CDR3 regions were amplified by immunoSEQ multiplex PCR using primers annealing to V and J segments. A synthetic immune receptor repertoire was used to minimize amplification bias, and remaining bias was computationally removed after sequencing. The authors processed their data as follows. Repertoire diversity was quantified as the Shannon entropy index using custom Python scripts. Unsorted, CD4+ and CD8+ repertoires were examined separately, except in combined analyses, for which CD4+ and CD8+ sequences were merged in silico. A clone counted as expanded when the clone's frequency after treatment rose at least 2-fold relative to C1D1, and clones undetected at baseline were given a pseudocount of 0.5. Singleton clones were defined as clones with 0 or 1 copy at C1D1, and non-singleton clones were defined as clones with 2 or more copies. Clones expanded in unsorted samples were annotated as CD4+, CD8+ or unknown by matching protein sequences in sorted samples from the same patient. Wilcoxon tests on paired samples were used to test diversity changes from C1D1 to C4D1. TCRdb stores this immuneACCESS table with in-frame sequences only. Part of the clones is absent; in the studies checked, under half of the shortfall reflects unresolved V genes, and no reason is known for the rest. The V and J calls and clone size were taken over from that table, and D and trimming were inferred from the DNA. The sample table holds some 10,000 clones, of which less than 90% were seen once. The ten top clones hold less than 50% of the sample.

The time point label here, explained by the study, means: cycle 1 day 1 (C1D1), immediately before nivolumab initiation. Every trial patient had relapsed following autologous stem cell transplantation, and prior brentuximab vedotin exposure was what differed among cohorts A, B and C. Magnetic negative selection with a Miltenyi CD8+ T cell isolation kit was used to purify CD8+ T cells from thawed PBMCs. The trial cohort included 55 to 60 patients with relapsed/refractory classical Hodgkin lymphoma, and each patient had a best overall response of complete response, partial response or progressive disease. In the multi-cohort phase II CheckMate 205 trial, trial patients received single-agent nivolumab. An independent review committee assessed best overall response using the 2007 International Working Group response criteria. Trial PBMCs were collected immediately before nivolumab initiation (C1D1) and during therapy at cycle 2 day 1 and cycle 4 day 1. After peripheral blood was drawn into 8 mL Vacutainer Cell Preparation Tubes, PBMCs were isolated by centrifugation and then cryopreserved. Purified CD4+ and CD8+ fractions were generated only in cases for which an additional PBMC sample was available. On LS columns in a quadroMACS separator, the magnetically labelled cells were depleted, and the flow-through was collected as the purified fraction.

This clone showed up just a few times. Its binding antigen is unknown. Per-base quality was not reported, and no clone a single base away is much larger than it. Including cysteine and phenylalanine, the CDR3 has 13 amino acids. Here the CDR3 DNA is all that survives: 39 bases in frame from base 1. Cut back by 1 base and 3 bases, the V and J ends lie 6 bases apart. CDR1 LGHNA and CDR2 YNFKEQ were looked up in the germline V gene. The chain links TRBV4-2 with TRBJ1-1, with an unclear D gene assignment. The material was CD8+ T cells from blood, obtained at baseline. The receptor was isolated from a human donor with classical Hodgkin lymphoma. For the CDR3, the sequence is CASSQASDTEAFF. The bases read TGTGCCAGCAGCCAAGCCTCTGACACTGAAGCTTTCTTT.